This section outlines one T cell receptor beta chain sequence together with its context. Its antigen is as yet unknown. This CDR3 is built from 14 residues. CDR1 and CDR2 from the germline V gene are MNHNY and SVGAGI (reference sequence). V shed 5 bases, J shed 4 bases, and the junction held 3 bases outside the gene matches. This record comes from a study of identical twins. The study, taken as a whole, reports: The study found weaker excess twin sharing in beta out-of-frame sequences. A partial confounding effect on zero-insertion analyses could come from invariant MAIT and iNKT cells. Twin pairs' shared out-of-frame alpha sequences were enriched in low generation probability.

TCRdb reprocessed the 5' RACE reads via MiXCR and lists one record per CDR3 protein. This sample has around 1.7 million distinct CDR3 sequences, with more than 30% found just once. The chain has TRBV6-6 and TRBJ2-5, with TRBD1 matching over 11 bases. Sample: cord blood. The receptor's source is a newborn girl in good health. The chain's CDR3 is CASSGQGAVETQYF. In nucleotides, the CDR3 is TGTGCCAGCAGTGGACAGGGGGCGGTAGAGACCCAGTACTTC.